The next 6 T cell receptor beta chains were all read from a single sample in a study of cytomegalovirus exposure and HLA in healthy donors. The PCR ran on 60 Vbeta and 13 Jbeta primers. TCRdb's copy holds only in-frame clones and misses some; the assay was immunoSEQ multiplex PCR. The sample lists over 150,000 clones, around 86% occurring once. Sequenced: PBMCs. These receptors originate from a male donor in good health and CMV-seronegative.

The rearrangement joins TRBV7-8 to TRBJ1-1; D remains unclear. CDR3 length equals 13 residues. Germline V lookup: CDR1 SGHVS, CDR2 FQNEAQ. Trimming took off 5 bases at V and 3 bases at J, with 10 bases between the two ends. CDR3: CASSGRADTEAFF. Written as DNA, the CDR3 is TGTGCCAGCAGCGGGCGGGCGGACACTGAAGCTTTCTTT.

V gene TRBV29-1 combines with J gene TRBJ2-1; the match to TRBD1 covers 9 bases. The CDR3 is 14 residues long. Germline CDR1 and CDR2: SQVTM and ANQGSEA. The trim removed 6 bases at V and 3 bases at J, leaving 6 bases unmatched. CDR3 in DNA: TGCAGCGTGGCCGGGACAGGGATCTACAATGAGCAGTTCTTC. Its translation: CSVAGTGIYNEQFF.

The chain couples TRBV7-9 to TRBJ1-1; a weak D match, TRBD1 (6 bases). This CDR3 has 13 amino acids. Trimming cost V 2 bases and J 6 bases, with 10 bases left between them. Germline CDR1 reads SEHNR; CDR2 reads FQNEAQ (reference sequence). Here the CDR3 DNA reads TGTGCCAGCAGCTTATTGGGGGGGCCTGAAGCTTTCTTT. Amino acids: CASSLLGGPEAFF.

The chain couples TRBV2 to TRBJ2-5, with 7 bases lining up with TRBD1. The J call is doubtful: the DNA matches TRBJ2-7 better. This CDR3 region has 15 residues. The germline V gene encodes CDR1 SNHLY and CDR2 FYNNEI. For the CDR3, the DNA is TGTGCCAGCAGTCCTCGACAGGGTTTTGGGAACGAGCAGTACTTC. Its protein product is CASSPRQGFGNEQYF.

This sequence joins TRBV10-3 and TRBJ1-1, with D hard to call. This CDR3 spans 13 amino acids. V lost 2 bases and J lost 1, with 5 bases in between. Germline lookup yields CDR1 ENHRY and CDR2 SYGVKD. The CDR3 nucleotides read TGTGCCATCAGTGAGATAGCGAACACTGAAGCTTTCTTT. Translated: CAISEIANTEAFF.

The chain uses TRBV19 and TRBJ2-7; D not certain. Trimming stripped 0 bases from V and 4 bases from J, with 4 bases between. CDR1 LNHDA and CDR2 SQIVND come from the germline V gene (reference sequence). The length of the CDR3 is 12 residues. The DNA for the CDR3 is TGTGCCAGTAGTATAGACCAATACGAGCAGTACTTC. It translates to CASSIDQYEQYF.